The 28 T cell receptor beta chains in this list originate from one sample, sequenced in a study of response to subunit inactivated influenza vaccine. Via MiXCR, TCRdb re-called the RT-PCR reads, giving one row per CDR3 protein. The sample consists of around 180,000 distinct CDR3 sequences, around 9% of them appearing once. Sequenced here: non-naive T cells sorted from PBMCs, sampled on the day of vaccination. The source is a man between 45 and 60 years old who received an inactivated influenza vaccine.

The chain combines TRBV11-3 with TRBJ2-5, with D perhaps assigned TRBD1 or TRBD2 (6 bases each). Germline-derived CDR1 and CDR2 are SGHNT and YENEEA. The CDR3 covers 15 residues. V dropped 3 bases and J dropped 5 bases, with 16 bases sitting between them. CDR3 DNA sequence: TGTGCCAGCAGCTTGCGGGACAACCGTCCGGAGACCCAGTACTTC. Translated: CASSLRDNRPETQYF.

This clonotype is a singleton in its sample. This chain uses TRBV6-5 with TRBJ1-3, with D perhaps TRBD1 (5 bases). V dropped 2 bases and J dropped 3 bases, with 17 bases sitting between them. Germline CDR1 and CDR2: MNHEY and SVGAGI. This CDR3 is 17 amino acids long. CDR3 sequence: CASSYQPTVQHGNTIYF. CDR3 in DNA: TGTGCCAGCAGTTACCAACCGACAGTCCAGCATGGAAACACCATATATTTT.

Comments on this clonotype: Given a much more abundant clone one base away, this may be a read error. The chain joins TRBV6-2 or TRBV6-3 to TRBJ2-7, with TRBD2 as a possible D gene (7 bases). The germline CDR1 and CDR2 sequences are MNHEY and SVGEGT. V lost 2 bases and J 2 bases, leaving 13 bases between the germline ends. CDR3 size: 15 residues. The CDR3 coding sequence is TGTGCCAGCAGTTACCGGGACGGGGGGCCCTACGAGCAGTACTTC. Protein sequence: CASSYRDGGPYEQYF.

There are many counts of this clonotype. This chain links TRBV5-1 with TRBJ2-1; D not resolved. The germline V and J ends were trimmed by 4 bases and 10 bases, with 18 bases remaining between them. Germline lookup yields CDR1 SGHRS and CDR2 YFSETQ. The CDR3 covers 14 residues. Here the CDR3 DNA reads TGCGCCAGCAGCCAATACACCGCCGGTGGAGAGCAGTTCTTC. Translating gives CASSQYTAGGEQFF.

This clonotype has at least ten counts. V is TRBV5-5 and J is TRBJ2-2; no definite D call. Germline V CDR1 and CDR2: SGHKS, YYEKEE (reference sequence). The V end lost 1 base, the J end lost 7 bases, and 5 bases lay between the germline ends. The CDR3 covers 12 residues. The CDR3 sequence is CASSLLDGELFF. CDR3 DNA: TGTGCCAGCAGCTTGCTTGACGGGGAGCTGTTTTTT. The full variable domain, in which reference TRBV5-5 and TRBJ2-2 provide the parts outside the CDR3, is DAGVTQSPTHLIKTRGQQVTLRCSPISGHKSVSWYQQVLGQGPQFIFQYYEKEERGRGNFPDRFSARQFPNYSSELNVNALLLGDSALYLCASSLLDGELFFGEGSRLTVL.

This clonotype was seen at least ten times. The rearrangement uses TRBV30 and TRBJ2-7; D perhaps matches TRBD2 (7 bases). The CDR3 runs to 14 residues. CDR1 GTSNPN and CDR2 SVGIG come from the germline V gene (reference sequence). V was pared by 5 bases and J by 0 bases, with 14 bases between. CDR3 in DNA: TGTGCCTGGTCAAAGGGAGGGGGCTCCTACGAGCAGTACTTC. This gives the protein CAWSKGGGSYEQYF.

The gene calls are TRBV7-2 and TRBJ1-1; 7 bases map to TRBD1. This CDR3 has 15 amino acids. The V and J ends lost 5 bases and 2 bases, in that order; junction bases with no gene match: 8. Looked up from germline, CDR1 is SGHTA and CDR2 is FQGNSA. CDR3 coding DNA: TGTGCCAGCAGCCCGGAGGGGACAGTTAACACTGAAGCTTTCTTT. Amino acids: CASSPEGTVNTEAFF.

This clonotype was detected only a few times. The chain is built from TRBV7-8 and TRBJ2-5; D might be TRBD2 (5 bases). CDR1 is SGHVS and CDR2 is FQNEAQ in the germline V gene. Deletions cut 1 base from V and 7 bases from J, with 7 bases between. The CDR3 runs 12 residues. CDR3 sequence reads: CASSLDRGTQYF. Written as DNA, the CDR3 is TGTGCCAGCAGCTTAGACCGGGGGACCCAGTACTTC.

This clonotype was seen a handful of times. This chain uses TRBV18 with TRBJ2-7; D call uncertain. Trimming removed 3 bases at V and 0 bases at J, with 9 bases between. The V gene's germline CDR1 is KGHSH and CDR2 LQKENI. The CDR3 spans 14 residues. The CDR3 DNA sequence: TGTGCCAGCTCACCCGAGCAAGTCTCCTACGAGCAGTACTTC. This encodes CASSPEQVSYEQYF.

The rearrangement links TRBV20-1 to TRBJ2-3; D may correspond to TRBD1 or TRBD2 (6 bases each). Trimming pared 4 bases from V and 5 bases from J, leaving 16 bases between. Germline CDR1 and CDR2: DFQATT and SNEGSKA (reference sequence). The CDR3 has 14 amino acids. The CDR3 DNA reads TGCAGTGCTACTAGGGGGGCCCAGGGAGATACGCAGTATTTT. Residues: CSATRGAQGDTQYF.

In this sample, this clonotype turned up a few times. The chain has TRBV20-1 and TRBJ1-6, with a tentative D call TRBD1 (5 bases). Germline V gives CDR1 DFQATT, CDR2 SNEGSKA (reference sequence). With 7 bases removed from V and 4 bases from J, the gap between germline ends came to 14 bases. The CDR3 is made up of 14 amino acids. CDR3 protein: CSVAGKSYNSPLHF. The CDR3 nucleotides are TGCAGTGTCGCAGGGAAGTCATATAATTCACCCCTCCACTTT.

This clonotype was counted many times. The chain combines TRBV7-2 with TRBJ1-2, with D perhaps matching TRBD1 (5 bases). V was trimmed by 5 bases and J by 5 bases, leaving 9 bases between them. There are 12 residues in the CDR3. Germline values: CDR1 SGHTA, CDR2 FQGNSA. The CDR3 region has the DNA TGTGCCAGCAGCCCGGGACGGTATGGCTACACCTTC. This codes for CASSPGRYGYTF.

This clonotype has a count of ten or more. V gene TRBV10-3 combines with J gene TRBJ2-1; 11 bases align to TRBD2. Germline CDR1 is ENHRY and CDR2 is SYGVKD. V was pared by 4 bases and J by 4 bases, with 6 bases of the junction left unmatched. This CDR3 contains 16 residues. CDR3 nucleotide sequence: TGTGCCATCAGTGGTTCGGGACTAGCGGAATACAATGAGCAGTTCTTC. Translation gives CAISGSGLAEYNEQFF.

This clonotype has more than one count but fewer than ten. The CDR3 region has the DNA TGTGCCAGCAGCTTGCCCTTGGAGGCGGGTACGCAGTATTTT. It translates to CASSLPLEAGTQYF. This sequence joins TRBV5-4 and TRBJ2-3, with D possibly TRBD2 on 5 matching bases. The length of the CDR3 is 14 residues. Germline loops: CDR1 SGHNT, CDR2 YYREEE (reference sequence). V was trimmed by 1 base and J by 8 bases, leaving 14 bases between them.

The table lists this clonotype with a few counts. The chain links TRBV12-3 or TRBV12-4 to TRBJ1-1; D perhaps matches TRBD1 (5 bases). The ends were cut back, 1 base at V and 7 bases at J, with 16 bases in the middle. The length of the CDR3 is 15 residues. CDR3 coding DNA: TGTGCCAGCAGTTTAGGTGGGACCAACTTTTTTGAAGCTTTCTTT. The encoded protein is CASSLGGTNFFEAFF.

This clonotype was recorded at least ten times. This chain links TRBV12-3 or TRBV12-4 with TRBJ2-3, with TRBD2 as a possible D gene (7 bases). The CDR3 runs to 16 residues. The V and J ends lost 1 base and 7 bases respectively, with 18 bases between them. CDR3 sequence: CASSLVGIQGGYTQYF. For the CDR3, the DNA is TGTGCCAGCAGTTTAGTAGGGATACAGGGAGGGTATACGCAGTATTTT.

The chain has TRBV2 and TRBJ2-7, with 13 bases that match TRBD2. The V segment lost 1 base and the J segment 3 bases; nucleotides outside the gene matches: 12. Germline V gene lookup returns CDR1 SNHLY and CDR2 FYNNEI. The CDR3 length is 19 residues. The chain's CDR3 is CASSEVFGTSGMLLYEQYF. DNA of the CDR3: TGTGCCAGCAGTGAAGTGTTCGGGACTAGCGGGATGCTTCTCTACGAGCAGTACTTC.

The chain combines TRBV7-2 with TRBJ2-5; TRBD2 agrees at 12 bases. V dropped 5 bases and J dropped 1; count of bases not matched to a gene: 8. Germline loops: CDR1 SGHTA, CDR2 FQGNSA. CDR3 size: 17 residues. The CDR3 DNA reads as TGTGCCAGCAGCCCCAGAGGACTAGCGGGGACCCAAGAGACCCAGTACTTC. Translation: CASSPRGLAGTQETQYF.

This clonotype was recorded at least ten times. The chain couples TRBV16 to TRBJ1-6; D unresolved. The V and J ends lost 4 bases and 9 bases respectively, with 16 bases between them. The CDR3 consists of 15 residues. CDR1 and CDR2 (germline): KGHSY, FQNENV. The CDR3 protein is CASSPQSGFSSPLHF. In DNA, the CDR3 is TGTGCCAGCAGCCCCCAGTCAGGATTCAGTTCACCCCTCCACTTT. Supplemented by reference TRBV16 and TRBJ1-6, the full variable domain reads GEEVAQTPKHLVRGEGQKAKLYCAPIKGHSYVFWYQQVLKNEFKFLISFQNENVFDETGMPKERFSAKCLPNSPCSLEIQATKLEDSAVYFCASSPQSGFSSPLHFGNGTRLTVT.

This clonotype was found many times. The chain is built from TRBV28 and TRBJ2-1; D unresolved. Trimming stripped 6 bases from V and 6 bases from J, with 18 bases between. This CDR3 comprises 15 residues. CDR1 and CDR2 from the germline V gene are MDHEN and SYDVKM. CDR3 nucleotide sequence: TGTGCCAGCAGCCCCCCTAGGCGCGGAGTCAATGAGCAGTTCTTC. This encodes CASSPPRRGVNEQFF.

A few counts support this clonotype. The V gene is TRBV28, the J gene TRBJ1-2; TRBD1 matches 7 bases. Germline CDR1 and CDR2: MDHEN and SYDVKM. CDR3 size: 15 residues. V lost 7 bases and J lost 6; bases outside the gene matches: 14. The CDR3 bases are TGTGCCAGCATACCCGAAGGGGGCGCATTGGATGGCTACACCTTC. This encodes CASIPEGGALDGYTF.

Only a few counts were recorded for this clonotype. The chain carries TRBV28 and TRBJ1-4; unclear D gene. Germline V lookup: CDR1 MDHEN, CDR2 SYDVKM. V was trimmed by 3 bases and J by 13 bases, leaving 9 bases between them. CDR3 length: 11 residues. Here the CDR3 reads CASSFGVILFF. CDR3 nucleotide sequence: TGTGCCAGCAGTTTTGGCGTCATACTGTTTTTT.

This clonotype was found many times. The chain carries TRBV12-3 or TRBV12-4 and TRBJ1-6; 7 nucleotides align to TRBD1. There are 15 residues in the CDR3. V lost 5 bases and J lost 8; bases outside the gene matches: 9. Here the CDR3 DNA reads TGTGCCAGCAGTACCGGTGGGACAGTTCATTCACCCCTCCACTTT. Amino acid sequence: CASSTGGTVHSPLHF.

This clonotype has more than one count but fewer than ten. The rearrangement links TRBV20-1 to TRBJ2-7, with D unresolved. Germline-derived CDR1 and CDR2 are DFQATT and SNEGSKA (reference sequence). CDR3 size: 13 residues. V lost 0 bases to trimming and J lost 6 bases, with 12 bases between them. CDR3 DNA: TGCAGTGCTAGAGATGGTGGGCCCTTCGAGCAGTACTTC. It specifies CSARDGGPFEQYF.

The J gene is TRBJ2-6, the V gene TRBV15, with 7 bases that match TRBD1. From germline, CDR1 is LNHNV and CDR2 YYDKDF (reference sequence). Trimming took 3 bases from V and 1 from J; bases not matched to a gene: 3. The CDR3 runs to 16 residues. The CDR3 DNA follows: TGTGCCACCAGCAGCGAACAGGGGTCTGGGGCCAACGTCCTGACTTTC. It yields the protein CATSSEQGSGANVLTF.

This clonotype was counted many times. V gene TRBV7-9 combines with J gene TRBJ2-7; D is unresolved. The germline CDR1 and CDR2 sequences are SEHNR and FQNEAQ (reference sequence). The CDR3 runs 13 residues. V lost 5 bases, J lost 3 bases, and 11 bases lay in between. CDR3 region: CASSPPGGYEQYF. The CDR3 region has the DNA TGTGCCAGCAGCCCTCCGGGTGGCTACGAGCAGTACTTC.

The chain recombines TRBV25-1 with TRBJ2-5; TRBD2 is a possible D gene (6 bases). The CDR3 has 14 residues. Germline assignment: CDR1 MGHDK and CDR2 SYGVNS. Trimming pared 7 bases from V and 0 bases from J, leaving 12 bases between. CDR3 in DNA: TGTGCCAGCAACCGTCGGGGGTACCAAGAGACCCAGTACTTC. Protein: CASNRRGYQETQYF.

The V gene is TRBV7-9, the J gene TRBJ2-5, with D possibly TRBD1 on 6 matching bases. The CDR3 loop spans 15 amino acids. Trimming took 5 bases from V and 2 from J, leaving 15 bases between them. Germline CDR1 SEHNR, CDR2 FQNEAQ (reference sequence). The CDR3 is CASSIWTAAQETQYF. The CDR3 nucleotides are TGTGCCAGCAGCATCTGGACAGCAGCACAAGAGACCCAGTACTTC.